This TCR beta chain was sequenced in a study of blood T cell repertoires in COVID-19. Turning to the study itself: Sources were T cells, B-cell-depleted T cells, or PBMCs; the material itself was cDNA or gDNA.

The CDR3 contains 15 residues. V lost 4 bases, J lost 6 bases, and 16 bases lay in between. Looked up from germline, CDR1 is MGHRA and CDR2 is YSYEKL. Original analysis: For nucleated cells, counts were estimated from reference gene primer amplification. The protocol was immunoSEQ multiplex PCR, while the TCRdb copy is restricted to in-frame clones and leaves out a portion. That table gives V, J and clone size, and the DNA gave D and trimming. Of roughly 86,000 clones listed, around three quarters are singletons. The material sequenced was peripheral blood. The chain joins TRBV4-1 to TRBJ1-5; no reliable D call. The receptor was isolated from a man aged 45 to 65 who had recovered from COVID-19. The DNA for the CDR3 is TGCGCCAGCAGCCTATACCTTGAAGGAGGTCAGCCCCAGCATTTT. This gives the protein CASSLYLEGGQPQHF.